These 18 T cell receptor beta chains share one sample of origin, sequenced in a study of CD8 T cells in ankylosing spondylitis. TCRdb independently ran MiXCR on the 5' RACE reads; one entry per CDR3 protein. The sample has about 160,000 distinct CDR3 sequences, around a tenth seen once. Sequencing used blood, either unsorted or a sorted T cell fraction (not recorded which). These receptors were taken from a female donor with ankylosing spondylitis or in good health (not recorded which).

This clonotype was detected a few times. The CDR3 loop reads CASNMADSIYGYTF. CDR3 bases: TGTGCCAGCAACATGGCGGACAGTATCTATGGCTACACCTTC. The J gene is TRBJ1-2, the V gene TRBV6-2 or TRBV6-3; D possibly corresponds to TRBD1 (6 bases). This CDR3 region has 14 residues. Germline values: CDR1 MNHEY, CDR2 SVGEGT. The V and J ends lost 7 bases and 4 bases respectively, with 16 bases between them.

In its sample, this clonotype was seen a few times. The chain uses TRBV7-9 and TRBJ2-1, with a possible D match to TRBD2 (5 bases). This CDR3 has 13 residues. V lost 4 bases to trimming and J lost 7 bases, with 11 bases between them. The germline CDR1 and CDR2 sequences are SEHNR and FQNEAQ (reference sequence). The CDR3, as DNA: TGTGCCAGCAGCTCCGAGAGGGTTAATGAGCAGTTCTTC. Its translation: CASSSERVNEQFF. Full variable domain (missing parts from reference TRBV7-9 and TRBJ2-1): DTGVSQNPRHKITKRGQNVTFRCDPISEHNRLYWYRQTLGQGPEFLTYFQNEAQLEKSRLLSDRFSAERPKGSFSTLEIQRTEQGDSAMYLCASSSERVNEQFFGPGTRLTVL.

This clonotype was seen a few times. The V call is TRBV27, the J call TRBJ2-2; D unclear. Germline assignment: CDR1 MNHEY and CDR2 SMNVEV (reference sequence). The CDR3 length is 14 residues. V lost 5 bases, J lost 1 base, and 8 bases lay in between. The CDR3 loop reads CASSPGMNTGELFF. The CDR3 bases are TGTGCCAGCAGTCCTGGGATGAACACCGGGGAGCTGTTTTTT.

This clonotype was observed many times. The genes are TRBV27 and TRBJ1-2; possible D gene TRBD1, 6 bases. Germline V gene sequence: CDR1 MNHEY, CDR2 SMNVEV (reference sequence). The CDR3 has 10 residues. Between the trimmed V and J ends, which lost 8 bases and 6 bases, there was a span of 7 bases. The CDR3, as DNA: TGTGCCAGCCACAGGGATGGCTACACCTTC. The encoded protein is CASHRDGYTF.

This clonotype appeared many times. The chain has TRBV2 and TRBJ2-3; D might be TRBD1 or TRBD2, each matching 6 bases. V was trimmed by 3 bases and J by 6 bases, leaving 13 bases between them. CDR1 and CDR2 from the germline V gene are SNHLY and FYNNEI. The CDR3 totals 14 residues. The CDR3 DNA is TGTGCCAGCAGTGACGCCGGGGGCATGGATACGCAGTATTTT. Its translation is CASSDAGGMDTQYF.

This clonotype turned up a few times. This rearrangement joins TRBV7-2 to TRBJ2-7; D is perhaps TRBD1 or TRBD2 (5 bases each). V shed 1 base and J shed 3 bases, with 16 bases lying between them. Germline CDR1 reads SGHTA; CDR2 reads FQGNSA. The CDR3 sequence is 16 residues long. The CDR3 DNA reads TGTGCCAGCAGCTTAGACCGATTTGGGACCAACTACGAGCAGTACTTC. Its protein is CASSLDRFGTNYEQYF.

The sample holds a few counts of this clonotype. This chain joins TRBV4-1 and TRBJ1-1; no firm D call. The CDR3 loop spans 14 amino acids. Trimming shortened V by 4 bases and J by 0 bases, and 9 bases separated the two germline ends. Germline-derived CDR1 and CDR2 are MGHRA and YSYEKL. CDR3 DNA sequence: TGCGCCAGCAGCCCCACGGGGATGAACACTGAAGCTTTCTTT. Translated: CASSPTGMNTEAFF.

CDR3 coding DNA: TGCGCCAGCAGCTTGCTCCTAGCGGGAGATGGTGGGGCAAAAAACATTCAGTACTTC. It is translated as CASSLLLAGDGGAKNIQYF. V is TRBV5-1 and J is TRBJ2-4; 10 nucleotides align to TRBD2. V shed 1 base and J 4 bases; nucleotides not matched to a gene: 14. This CDR3 region has 19 residues. From germline, CDR1 is SGHRS and CDR2 YFSETQ.

This clonotype was seen repeatedly, ten times or more. The chain employs TRBV29-1 and TRBJ1-2, with D unresolved. The CDR3 runs to 11 residues. The germline gives CDR1 SQVTM, CDR2 ANQGSEA. Trimming pared 4 bases from V and 6 bases from J, leaving 9 bases between. The CDR3 DNA is TGCAGCGTTGTTGCCGGTAATGGCTACACCTTC. It translates to CSVVAGNGYTF.

This clonotype came up a few times. This rearrangement joins TRBV6-2 or TRBV6-3 to TRBJ1-5; D ambiguous. The CDR3 is 12 amino acids. V was cut by 0 bases and J by 15 bases, with 12 bases left in between. Germline V gives CDR1 MNHEY, CDR2 SVGEGT. The CDR3: CASSYSKGERHF. The CDR3 bases are TGTGCCAGCAGTTACTCCAAGGGTGAGCGGCATTTT.

The chain is built from TRBV11-2 and TRBJ2-1; TRBD2 matches 7 bases. The CDR3 length is 16 residues. Per the germline V gene, CDR1 is SGHAT and CDR2 is FQNNGV. Trimming took 2 bases from V and 2 from J; bases not matched to a gene: 6. Here the CDR3 DNA reads TGTGCCAGCAGCTTATCTCGGCGGGAGACCTACAATGAGCAGTTCTTC. This gives the protein CASSLSRRETYNEQFF.

There are many counts of this clonotype. The J gene is TRBJ2-5, the V gene TRBV30; D possibly corresponds to TRBD2 (7 bases). V shed 3 bases and J shed 2 bases, with 10 bases lying between them. Germline CDR1 reads GTSNPN; CDR2 reads SVGIG (reference sequence). The CDR3 consists of 13 residues. This CDR3 is CAWRRGGQETQYF. The CDR3 DNA sequence: TGTGCCTGGAGAAGGGGGGGACAAGAGACCCAGTACTTC. The whole variable domain, remainder taken from reference TRBV30 and TRBJ2-5, is SQTIHQWPATLVQPVGSPLSLECTVEGTSNPNLYWYRQAAGRGLQLLFYSVGIGQISSEVPQNLSASRPQDRQFILSSKKLLLSDSGFYLCAWRRGGQETQYFGPGTRLLVL.

This clonotype was recorded at least ten times. The CDR3 DNA sequence: TGTGCCAGCAGTTCACCGTCGGGAGCCTCCTACAATGAGCAGTTCTTC. It yields the protein CASSSPSGASYNEQFF. The chain has TRBV27 and TRBJ2-1; possibly TRBD2 for D (6 bases). CDR1 is MNHEY and CDR2 is SMNVEV in the germline V gene (reference sequence). The CDR3 sequence is 16 residues long. Trimming took 4 bases from V and 0 from J, leaving 13 bases between them.

In its sample, this clonotype was seen a few times. The chain uses TRBV4-3 and TRBJ2-7; no clear D gene. CDR3 length: 14 amino acids. V shed 1 base and J shed 2 bases, with 9 bases lying between them. CDR1 LGHNA and CDR2 YSLEER come from the germline V gene. CDR3 sequence: CASSQGPVAYEQYF. CDR3 sequence (DNA): TGCGCCAGCAGCCAAGGTCCCGTAGCCTACGAGCAGTACTTC.

This clonotype was observed a few times. The chain joins TRBV6-5 to TRBJ2-3; D is possibly TRBD2 (6 bases). Trimming shortened V by 4 bases and J by 0 bases, and 11 bases separated the two germline ends. Germline V gives CDR1 MNHEY, CDR2 SVGAGI. There are 15 residues in the CDR3. The CDR3 loop reads CASSFGEASTDTQYF. The CDR3 DNA sequence: TGTGCCAGCAGTTTTGGGGAGGCTAGCACAGATACGCAGTATTTT.

This clonotype has only a few counts. V usage is TRBV20-1 and J usage is TRBJ1-2, with a weak D call TRBD1 (6 bases). Per germline, CDR1 DFQATT and CDR2 SNEGSKA (reference sequence). V shed 3 bases and J shed 2 bases, with 10 bases lying between them. The CDR3 is 13 amino acids. The CDR3 is CSARDSDNYGYTF. CDR3 nucleotides: TGCAGTGCTAGGGACAGCGACAACTATGGCTACACCTTC.

This clonotype was seen more than once but under ten times. The J gene is TRBJ2-7, the V gene TRBV12-3 or TRBV12-4; a possible D gene is TRBD1 (6 bases). The CDR3 totals 13 residues. V lost 3 bases and J lost 12, with 18 bases in between. Here the CDR3 reads CASSLGKRTVLYF. DNA for the CDR3: TGTGCCAGCAGTTTGGGTAAAAGGACAGTTCTGTACTTC.

This chain uses TRBV6-1 with TRBJ2-2; 8 bases match TRBD2. The trim removed 6 bases at V and 1 base at J, leaving 7 bases unmatched. Per germline, CDR1 MNHNS and CDR2 SASEGT. The CDR3 covers 16 residues. CDR3 region: CASSLTSGRNTGELFF. CDR3 nucleotide sequence: TGTGCCAGCAGCCTGACAAGCGGGAGGAACACCGGGGAGCTGTTTTTT.